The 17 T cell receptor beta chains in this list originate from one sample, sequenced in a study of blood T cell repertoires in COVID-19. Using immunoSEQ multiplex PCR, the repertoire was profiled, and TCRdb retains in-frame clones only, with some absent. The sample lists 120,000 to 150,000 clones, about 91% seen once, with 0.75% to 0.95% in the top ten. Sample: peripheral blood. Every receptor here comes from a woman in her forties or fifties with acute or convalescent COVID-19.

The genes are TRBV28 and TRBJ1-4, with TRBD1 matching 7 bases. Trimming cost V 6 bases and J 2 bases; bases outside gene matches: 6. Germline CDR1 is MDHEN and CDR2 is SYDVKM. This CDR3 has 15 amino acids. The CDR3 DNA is TGTGCCAGCAGACAGGGGAGATTGACTAATGAAAAACTGTTTTTT. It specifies CASRQGRLTNEKLFF.

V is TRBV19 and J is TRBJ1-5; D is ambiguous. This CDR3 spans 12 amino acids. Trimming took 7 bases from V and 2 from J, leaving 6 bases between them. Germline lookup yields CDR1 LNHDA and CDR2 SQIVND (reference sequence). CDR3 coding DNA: TGTGCCAGTAACACAGGCAATCAGCCCCAGCATTTT. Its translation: CASNTGNQPQHF.

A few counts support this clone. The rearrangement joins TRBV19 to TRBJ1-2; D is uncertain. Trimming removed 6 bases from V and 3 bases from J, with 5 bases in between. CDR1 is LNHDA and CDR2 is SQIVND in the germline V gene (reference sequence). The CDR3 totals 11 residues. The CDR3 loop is CASRRDYGYTF. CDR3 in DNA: TGTGCCAGTAGACGGGACTATGGCTACACCTTC.

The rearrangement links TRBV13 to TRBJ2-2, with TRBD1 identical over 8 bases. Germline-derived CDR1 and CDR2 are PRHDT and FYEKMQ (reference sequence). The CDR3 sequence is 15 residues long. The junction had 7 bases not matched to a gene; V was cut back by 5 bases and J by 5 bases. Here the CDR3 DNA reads TGTGCCAGCAGCACACCTGGACAGGGAACCGGGGAGCTGTTTTTT. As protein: CASSTPGQGTGELFF. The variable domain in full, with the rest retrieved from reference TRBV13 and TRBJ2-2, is AAGVIQSPRHLIKEKRETATLKCYPIPRHDTVYWYQQGPGQDPQFLISFYEKMQSDKGSIPDRFSAQQFSDYHSELNMSSLELGDSALYFCASSTPGQGTGELFFGEGSRLTVL.

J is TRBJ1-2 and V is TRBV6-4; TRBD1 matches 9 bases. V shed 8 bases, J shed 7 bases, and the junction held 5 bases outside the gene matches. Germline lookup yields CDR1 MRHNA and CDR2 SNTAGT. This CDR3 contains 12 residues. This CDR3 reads CASPGQGPGYTF. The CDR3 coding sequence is TGTGCCAGCCCGGGACAGGGTCCTGGCTACACCTTC.

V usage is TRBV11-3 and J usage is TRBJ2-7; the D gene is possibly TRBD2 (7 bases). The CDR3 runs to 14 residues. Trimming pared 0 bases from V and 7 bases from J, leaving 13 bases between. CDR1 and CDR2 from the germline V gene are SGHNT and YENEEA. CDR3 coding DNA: TGTGCCAGCAGCTTAGATCGGGGGGCCGGGGAGCAGTACTTC. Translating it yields CASSLDRGAGEQYF.

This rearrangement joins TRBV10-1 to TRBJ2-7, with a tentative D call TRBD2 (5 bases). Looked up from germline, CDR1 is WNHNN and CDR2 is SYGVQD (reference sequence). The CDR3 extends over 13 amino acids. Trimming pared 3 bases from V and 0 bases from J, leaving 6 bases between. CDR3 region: CASSDGGSYEQYF. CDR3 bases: TGCGCCAGCAGTGATGGAGGCTCCTACGAGCAGTACTTC.

Here the CDR3 DNA reads TGTGCCAGCAGCCAAGAGAGAGGTCTCACTGAAGCTTTCTTT. Protein sequence: CASSQERGLTEAFF. The V and J genes are TRBV3-1 (or the pseudogene TRBV3-2) and TRBJ1-1, with no clear D. The length of the CDR3 is 14 residues. Per the germline V gene, CDR1 is LGHDT and CDR2 is YNNKEL (reference sequence). V was shortened by 0 bases and J by 4 bases, with 9 bases between the two germline ends.

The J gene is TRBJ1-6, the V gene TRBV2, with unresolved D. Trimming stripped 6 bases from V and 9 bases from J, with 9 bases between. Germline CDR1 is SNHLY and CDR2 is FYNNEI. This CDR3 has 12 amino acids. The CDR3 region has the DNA TGTGCCAGCAGAGTCCTCAGTTCACCCCTCCACTTT. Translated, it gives CASRVLSSPLHF. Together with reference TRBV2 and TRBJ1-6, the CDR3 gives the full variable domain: EPEVTQTPSHQVTQMGQEVILRCVPISNHLYFYWYRQILGQKVEFLVSFYNNEISEKSEIFDDQFSVERPDGSNFTLKIRSTKLEDSAMYFCASRVLSSPLHFGNGTRLTVT.

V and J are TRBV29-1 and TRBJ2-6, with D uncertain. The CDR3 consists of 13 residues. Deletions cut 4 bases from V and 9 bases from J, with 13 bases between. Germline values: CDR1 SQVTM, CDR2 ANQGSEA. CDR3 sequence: CSVVAAHDNVLTF. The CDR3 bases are TGCAGCGTTGTAGCAGCCCACGACAACGTCCTGACTTTC.

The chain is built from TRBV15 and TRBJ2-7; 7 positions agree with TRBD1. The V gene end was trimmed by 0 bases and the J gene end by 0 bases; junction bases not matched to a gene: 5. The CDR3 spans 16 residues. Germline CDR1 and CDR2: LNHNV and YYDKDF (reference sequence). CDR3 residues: CATSREWDRSSYEQYF. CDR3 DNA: TGTGCCACCAGCAGAGAATGGGACAGAAGCTCCTACGAGCAGTACTTC. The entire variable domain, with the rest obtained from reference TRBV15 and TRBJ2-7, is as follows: DAMVIQNPRYQVTQFGKPVTLSCSQTLNHNVMYWYQQKSSQAPKLLFHYYDKDFNNEADTPDNFQSRRPNTSFCFLDIRSPGLGDTAMYLCATSREWDRSSYEQYFGPGTRLTVT.

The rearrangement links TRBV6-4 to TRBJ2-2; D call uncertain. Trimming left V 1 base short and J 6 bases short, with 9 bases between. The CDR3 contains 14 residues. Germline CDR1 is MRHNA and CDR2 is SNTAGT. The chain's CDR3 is CASSDFRTSGELFF. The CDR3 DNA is TGTGCCAGCAGTGACTTTAGAACCTCCGGGGAGCTGTTTTTT.

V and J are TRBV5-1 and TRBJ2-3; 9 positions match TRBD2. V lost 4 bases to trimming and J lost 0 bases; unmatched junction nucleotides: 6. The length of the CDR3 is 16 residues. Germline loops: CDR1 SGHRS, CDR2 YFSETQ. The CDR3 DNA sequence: TGCGCCAGCAGCCCTTTAGCGGGAGCTAGCACAGATACGCAGTATTTT. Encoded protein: CASSPLAGASTDTQYF. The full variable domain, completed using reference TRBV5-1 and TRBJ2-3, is KAGVTQTPRYLIKTRGQQVTLSCSPISGHRSVSWYQQTPGQGLQFLFEYFSETQRNKGNFPGRFSGRQFSNSRSEMNVSTLELGDSALYLCASSPLAGASTDTQYFGPGTRLTVL.

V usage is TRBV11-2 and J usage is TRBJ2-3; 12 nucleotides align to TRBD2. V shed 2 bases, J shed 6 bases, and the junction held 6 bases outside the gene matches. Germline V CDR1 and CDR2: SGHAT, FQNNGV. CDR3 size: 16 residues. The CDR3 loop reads CASSLRLAGASDTQYF. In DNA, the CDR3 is TGTGCCAGCAGCTTACGACTAGCGGGAGCCTCGGATACGCAGTATTTT.

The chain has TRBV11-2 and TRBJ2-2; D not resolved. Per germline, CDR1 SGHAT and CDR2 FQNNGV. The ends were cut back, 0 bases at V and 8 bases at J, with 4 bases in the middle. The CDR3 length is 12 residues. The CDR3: CASSLDRGELFF. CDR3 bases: TGTGCCAGCAGCTTAGACAGAGGGGAGCTGTTTTTT.

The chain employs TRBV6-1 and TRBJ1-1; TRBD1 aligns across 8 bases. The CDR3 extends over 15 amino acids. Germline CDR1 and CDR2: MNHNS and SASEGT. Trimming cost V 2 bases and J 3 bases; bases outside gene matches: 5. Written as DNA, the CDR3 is TGTGCCAGCAGTGAAACGACAGGGGTCTACACTGAAGCTTTCTTT. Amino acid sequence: CASSETTGVYTEAFF.

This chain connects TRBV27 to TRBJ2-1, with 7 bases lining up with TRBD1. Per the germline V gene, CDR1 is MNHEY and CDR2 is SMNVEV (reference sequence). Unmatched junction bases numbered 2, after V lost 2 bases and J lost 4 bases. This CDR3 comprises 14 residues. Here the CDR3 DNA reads TGTGCCAGCAGTTTAAGGGGACAGTACAATGAGCAGTTCTTC. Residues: CASSLRGQYNEQFF.